The clone carrying this T cell receptor beta chain has a handful of counts. The antigen is undetermined. This entry belongs to a study of shared clonotypes between healthy human individuals. Background on the study: Plates per donor: three CD4 naive, three CD4 memory, two CD8 naive, one CD8 memory.

Sequenced by immunoSEQ multiplex PCR; TCRdb stores in-frame clones only, minus some. Found here are about 690,000 clones, 80% to 95% of them singletons; the top ten hold approximately 35%. General observations from the study: Clonotype sharing across several donors was observed for 5% to 6.5% of naive CD4 clonotypes.

CDR3 length equals 15 residues. V was shortened by 6 bases and J by 1 base, with 13 bases between the two germline ends. Germline CDR1 reads MDHEN; CDR2 reads SYDVKM. This chain uses TRBV28 with TRBJ1-5; D gene unclear. The material sequenced was memory CD8+ T cells from PBMCs. Subset of the sample: CD45RO+ cells pooled with CCR7-negative TemRA cells. This clonotype was sampled from a man aged 18 to 30 in good health. Some clones in this sample may be carry-over from other donors' samples. DNA of the CDR3: TGTGCCAGCAGCCCCACGGGAGTGAGCAATCAGCCCCAGCATTTT. It specifies CASSPTGVSNQPQHF.